Listed here are 32 T cell receptor beta chains from one sample, sequenced in a study of response to subunit inactivated influenza vaccine. TCRdb re-called the RT-PCR reads through MiXCR, storing one row per CDR3 protein. The sample contains around 580,000 distinct CDR3 sequences, 12% to 15% of which appear only once. The sample was PBMCs from blood, taken about 13 days after vaccination. These receptor sequences come from a man between 45 and 60 years old who received an inactivated influenza vaccine.

The chain carries TRBV27 and TRBJ1-2; a weak D match, TRBD1 (5 bases). V shed 3 bases and J shed 7 bases, with 21 bases lying between them. The CDR3 runs 16 residues. Germline CDR1 reads MNHEY; CDR2 reads SMNVEV (reference sequence). CDR3 sequence reads: CASSLGSGGSHLGYTF. Here the CDR3 DNA reads TGTGCCAGCAGTTTGGGGAGTGGGGGGTCTCACCTTGGCTACACCTTC.

The gene calls are TRBV12-5 and TRBJ2-1; the match to TRBD1 covers 12 bases. The CDR3 consists of 19 residues. The V gene's germline CDR1 is LGHNT and CDR2 FRNRAP. J lost 0 bases, V lost 6 bases, and 12 bases had no gene match. The CDR3 protein is CASGHRGTGGIGSYNEQFF. The CDR3 DNA reads as TGTGCTAGTGGACACCGGGGGACAGGGGGCATTGGCTCCTACAATGAGCAGTTCTTC.

This clonotype was picked up a small number of times. V usage is TRBV7-6 and J usage is TRBJ2-2; 10 positions match TRBD1. The CDR3 totals 18 residues. Trimming cost V 3 bases and J 2 bases; bases outside gene matches: 9. Germline V gene sequence: CDR1 SGHVS, CDR2 FNYEAQ. CDR3 region: CASSFRDRGGFNTGELFF. In nucleotides, the CDR3 is TGTGCCAGCAGCTTCCGGGACAGGGGTGGTTTTAACACCGGGGAGCTGTTTTTT.

V usage is TRBV13 and J usage is TRBJ1-1, with 7 bases identical to TRBD1. The CDR3 consists of 15 residues. Germline assignment: CDR1 PRHDT and CDR2 FYEKMQ (reference sequence). With V trimmed by 4 bases and J by 1 base, 6 bases remained unmatched. CDR3: CASSWGPGGNTEAFF. The CDR3 DNA reads TGTGCCAGCAGCTGGGGGCCAGGGGGGAACACTGAAGCTTTCTTT. Filled out from reference TRBV13 and TRBJ1-1, the complete variable domain reads AAGVIQSPRHLIKEKRETATLKCYPIPRHDTVYWYQQGPGQDPQFLISFYEKMQSDKGSIPDRFSAQQFSDYHSELNMSSLELGDSALYFCASSWGPGGNTEAFFGQGTRLTVV.

This clonotype was counted only a few times. The chain carries TRBV12-3 or TRBV12-4 and TRBJ1-1; maybe TRBD1 (6 bases). CDR3 size: 15 residues. V was pared by 7 bases and J by 5 bases, with 20 bases between. The CDR3: CASTSRGGGLTEAFF. The CDR3 nucleotides read TGTGCCAGCACTTCCCGGGGTGGGGGGCTTACTGAAGCTTTCTTT.

This chain connects TRBV19 to TRBJ2-1, with 7 bases that match TRBD2. With V trimmed by 6 bases and J by 4 bases, 12 bases remained unmatched. Germline assignment: CDR1 LNHDA and CDR2 SQIVND (reference sequence). The CDR3 totals 16 residues. The CDR3 DNA sequence: TGTGCCAGTAGCCAACTAGCTACGGGGGGTTACAATGAGCAGTTCTTC. This codes for CASSQLATGGYNEQFF.

This chain links TRBV20-1 with TRBJ2-7, with D perhaps matching TRBD2 (5 bases). Germline V gene sequence: CDR1 DFQATT, CDR2 SNEGSKA (reference sequence). The CDR3 is 13 amino acids. V lost 3 bases and J 1 base, leaving 10 bases between the germline ends. CDR3: CSASALASYEQYF. The CDR3 DNA reads TGCAGTGCTAGTGCTCTAGCATCCTACGAGCAGTACTTC.

This clonotype was seen at least ten times. The chain uses TRBV12-3 or TRBV12-4 and TRBJ2-5; 11 bases align to TRBD2. V shed 8 bases and J 2 bases; nucleotides not matched to a gene: 7. The CDR3 has 15 amino acids. The CDR3 spells CASRRTSGWQETQYF. The CDR3 region has the DNA TGTGCCAGCCGGCGGACTAGCGGGTGGCAAGAGACCCAGTACTTC.

There are a few counts of this clonotype. V gene TRBV21-1 combines with J gene TRBJ1-6. TRBV21-1 is marked as a pseudogene. CDR3 length: 14 amino acids. CDR3 sequence reads: CASERRSYNSPLHF. CDR3 coding DNA: TGTGCCAGCGAGAGGCGCTCCTATAATTCACCCCTCCACTTT.

This clonotype was observed a few times. The chain employs TRBV20-1 and TRBJ2-2, with 13 nucleotides matching TRBD2. V was clipped by 1 base and J by 6 bases; unmatched bases: 23. This CDR3 comprises 22 residues. The germline V gene has CDR1 DFQATT and CDR2 SNEGSKA (reference sequence). The CDR3 nucleotides are TGCAGTGCTAGAGCTTGGGAAGGAGGGACTAGCGGGATCCGGGGAGTTGCCGGGGAGCTGTTTTTT. Protein product: CSARAWEGGTSGIRGVAGELFF.

This clonotype was counted between two and nine times. CDR3 DNA sequence: TGTGCCAGCAGCTCGAAGCTAGCGGGGACGGAGCAGTTCTTC. Amino acid sequence: CASSSKLAGTEQFF. V is TRBV7-9 and J is TRBJ2-1; 9 bases fit TRBD2. The CDR3 consists of 14 residues. The germline gives CDR1 SEHNR, CDR2 FQNEAQ (reference sequence). V lost 4 bases, J lost 10 bases, and 8 bases stayed unmatched.

The table lists this clonotype with a few counts. The rearrangement links TRBV28 to TRBJ2-1; 7 bases fit TRBD2. Germline CDR1 MDHEN, CDR2 SYDVKM. The trim removed 5 bases at V and 4 bases at J, leaving 5 bases unmatched. The CDR3 has 14 amino acids. CDR3 amino acids: CASSPGGMYNEQFF. CDR3 in DNA: TGTGCCAGCAGTCCCGGGGGGATGTACAATGAGCAGTTCTTC.

This chain links TRBV7-9 with TRBJ1-2; 12 nucleotides line up with TRBD1. Germline V lookup: CDR1 SEHNR, CDR2 FQNEAQ (reference sequence). Germline trimming cut 3 bases from V and 7 bases from J; bases unmatched to any gene: 6. The CDR3 consists of 15 residues. This chain's CDR3 is CASSFKGQGASGYTF. DNA for the CDR3: TGTGCCAGCAGCTTTAAGGGACAGGGGGCGTCTGGCTACACCTTC.

The gene calls are TRBV20-1 and TRBJ2-1; a weak D match, TRBD1 (6 bases). CDR3 length: 11 amino acids. Trimming pared 2 bases from V and 7 bases from J, leaving 6 bases between. Per the germline V gene, CDR1 is DFQATT and CDR2 is SNEGSKA (reference sequence). The CDR3 loop is CSARQGNEQFF. In DNA, the CDR3 is TGCAGTGCTAGACAGGGGAATGAGCAGTTCTTC.

The chain recombines TRBV25-1 with TRBJ1-1; possibly TRBD1 for D (6 bases). CDR3 size: 13 residues. Germline V gives CDR1 MGHDK, CDR2 SYGVNS. V lost 6 bases to trimming and J lost 3 bases, with 11 bases between them. In DNA, the CDR3 is TGTGCCAGCAGAGAGGACAGTTACACTGAAGCTTTCTTT. Amino acid sequence: CASREDSYTEAFF.

This clonotype has at least ten counts. This chain connects TRBV18 to TRBJ1-1; 8 positions agree with TRBD1. Germline trimming cut 3 bases from V and 8 bases from J; bases unmatched to any gene: 8. Germline CDR1 and CDR2: KGHSH and LQKENI. The CDR3 is 14 amino acids. Here the CDR3 reads CASSPGTGRSEAFF. As DNA, the CDR3 is TGTGCCAGCTCACCCGGGACAGGCAGATCCGAAGCTTTCTTT.

This clonotype has just a few counts. V is TRBV7-2 and J is TRBJ2-5; D remains ambiguous. Deletions cut 3 bases from V and 0 bases from J, with 11 bases between. The CDR3 is 15 residues long. Germline CDR1 is SGHTA and CDR2 is FQGNSA. The CDR3, as DNA: TGTGCCAGCAGCTTTCGATGGGCTTACCAAGAGACCCAGTACTTC. Translated: CASSFRWAYQETQYF.

The rearrangement joins TRBV12-3 or TRBV12-4 to TRBJ1-2, with 8 nucleotides matching TRBD1. Trimming at V came to 10 bases and at J to 4 bases, leaving 5 bases not matched to a gene. The CDR3 is 12 amino acids. CDR3 sequence: CATGDRSYGYTF. Written as DNA, the CDR3 is TGTGCCACCGGGGACAGGAGCTATGGCTACACCTTC.

This clonotype showed up many times. The CDR3 DNA reads as TGCGCCAGCAGCTTGGGACAGTCCACCTACAATGAGCAGTTCTTC. It translates to CASSLGQSTYNEQFF. The gene calls are TRBV5-1 and TRBJ2-1, with TRBD1 as a possible D gene (5 bases). The CDR3 length is 15 residues. Germline CDR1 reads SGHRS; CDR2 reads YFSETQ. Trimming removed 0 bases from V and 2 bases from J, with 9 bases in between.

This clonotype has only a few counts. The CDR3 DNA follows: TGTGCCATCAGTGTTGTAGGGAGCAATCAGCCCCAGCATTTT. This translates into CAISVVGSNQPQHF. This chain connects TRBV10-3 to TRBJ1-5; D not certain. The CDR3 is 14 amino acids. V was shortened by 4 bases and J by 1 base, with 8 bases between the two germline ends. In germline, CDR1 is ENHRY, CDR2 SYGVKD.

The chain has TRBV5-5 and TRBJ2-2, with D unclear. This CDR3 contains 16 residues. Germline V CDR1 and CDR2: SGHKS, YYEKEE (reference sequence). V lost 4 bases to trimming and J lost 1 base, with 14 bases between them. The CDR3 spells CASSLLVPKNTGELFF. CDR3 DNA: TGTGCCAGCAGCCTACTTGTACCCAAGAACACCGGGGAGCTGTTTTTT. The full variable domain, with the rest looked up from reference TRBV5-5 and TRBJ2-2, is DAGVTQSPTHLIKTRGQQVTLRCSPISGHKSVSWYQQVLGQGPQFIFQYYEKEERGRGNFPDRFSARQFPNYSSELNVNALLLGDSALYLCASSLLVPKNTGELFFGEGSRLTVL.

Only a few counts were recorded for this clonotype. This chain connects TRBV7-2 to TRBJ1-1; 8 positions agree with TRBD1. Germline CDR1 is SGHTA and CDR2 is FQGNSA. V trimming: 1 base; J trimming: 1 base; junction bases outside the gene matches: 5. The length of the CDR3 is 16 residues. DNA for the CDR3: TGTGCCAGCAGCTTAGTAGGGACAGGCTGGAACACTGAAGCTTTCTTT. It codes for CASSLVGTGWNTEAFF.

V gene TRBV6-2 or TRBV6-3 combines with J gene TRBJ2-1; D is ambiguous. Looked up from germline, CDR1 is MNHEY and CDR2 is SVGEGT. Between the trimmed V and J ends, which lost 4 bases and 6 bases, there was a span of 10 bases. This CDR3 is built from 13 residues. DNA for the CDR3: TGTGCCAGCAGTTCTGTGCTTTTCAATGAGCAGTTCTTC. As protein: CASSSVLFNEQFF.

V is TRBV10-3 and J is TRBJ2-7; D ambiguous. The V end was cut by 6 bases, the J end by 1 base, with 7 bases between. This CDR3 is 12 amino acids long. CDR1 and CDR2 from the germline V gene are ENHRY and SYGVKD. This CDR3 is CAIRGDSYEQYF. The CDR3 region has the DNA TGTGCCATCAGGGGCGATTCCTACGAGCAGTACTTC.

The chain employs TRBV7-2 and TRBJ2-1; the match to TRBD1 covers 11 bases. Germline values: CDR1 SGHTA, CDR2 FQGNSA. V dropped 5 bases and J dropped 8; count of bases not matched to a gene: 8. The CDR3 is 15 residues long. The chain's CDR3 is CASSTTGTGGYEQFF. The CDR3 coding sequence is TGTGCCAGCAGCACAACCGGGACAGGGGGGTATGAGCAGTTCTTC. Based on the CDR3 plus reference TRBV7-2 and TRBJ2-1, the full variable domain is GAGVSQSPSNKVTEKGKDVELRCDPISGHTALYWYRQSLGQGLEFLIYFQGNSAPDKSGLPSDRFSAERTGGSVSTLTIQRTQQEDSAVYLCASSTTGTGGYEQFFGPGTRLTVL.

This clonotype was found many times. The chain carries TRBV29-1 and TRBJ2-7; 11 nucleotides line up with TRBD1. V dropped 4 bases and J dropped 5; count of bases not matched to a gene: 10. The V gene's germline CDR1 is SQVTM and CDR2 ANQGSEA. This CDR3 spans 15 amino acids. DNA for the CDR3: TGCAGCGTTGCGGACAGGGGGCGTTCCTTGAACGAGCAGTACTTC. It specifies CSVADRGRSLNEQYF.

This clonotype was seen a few times. This chain joins TRBV29-1 and TRBJ2-7, with D perhaps TRBD1 (6 bases). The V end lost 6 bases, the J end lost 3 bases, and 9 bases lay between the germline ends. Germline-derived CDR1 and CDR2 are SQVTM and ANQGSEA. The CDR3 extends over 11 amino acids. In nucleotides, the CDR3 is TGCAGCGTACAGGGAGTCTACGAGCAGTACTTC. Its translation is CSVQGVYEQYF.

The chain employs TRBV3-1 and TRBJ2-3; 9 bases are a match to TRBD2. The germline CDR1 and CDR2 sequences are LGHDT and YNNKEL (reference sequence). This CDR3 contains 13 residues. Trimming removed 1 base from V and 14 bases from J; junction bases left unmatched: 7. CDR3 bases: TGTGCCAGCAGCCAAGTCGGTAGCGGGGGTCTGTATTTT. Amino acid sequence: CASSQVGSGGLYF.

This clonotype was seen more than once but under ten times. The V call is TRBV14, the J call TRBJ2-5, with D hard to call. CDR3 length: 14 residues. The germline CDR1 and CDR2 sequences are SGHDN and FVKESK. V shed 3 bases and J shed 2 bases, with 10 bases lying between them. Here the CDR3 DNA reads TGTGCCAGCAGCCAGTCTTACGGACAAGAGACCCAGTACTTC. Translation: CASSQSYGQETQYF. The full variable domain, rest sourced from reference TRBV14 and TRBJ2-5, is EAGVTQFPSHSVIEKGQTVTLRCDPISGHDNLYWYRRVMGKEIKFLLHFVKESKQDESGMPNNRFLAERTGGTYSTLKVQPAELEDSGVYFCASSQSYGQETQYFGPGTRLLVL.

This clonotype showed up just a few times. This sequence joins TRBV16 and TRBJ2-7, with D tentatively TRBD2 (6 bases). Trimming pared 1 base from V and 0 bases from J, leaving 13 bases between. Germline loops: CDR1 KGHSY, CDR2 FQNENV. CDR3 length: 16 amino acids. The CDR3 here is CASSQFLATSSYEQYF. In DNA form, the CDR3 reads TGTGCCAGCAGCCAATTTCTAGCGACAAGCTCCTACGAGCAGTACTTC.

This clonotype appeared a few times. The chain is built from TRBV28 and TRBJ1-1, with no clear D. From germline, CDR1 is MDHEN and CDR2 SYDVKM. The CDR3 sequence is 15 residues long. Trimming cost V 5 bases and J 0 bases, with 13 bases left between them. In DNA, the CDR3 is TGTGCCAGCAGTCCCACGGCAGGCATGAACACTGAAGCTTTCTTT. Translation: CASSPTAGMNTEAFF.

This clonotype occurred once. The chain employs TRBV20-1 and TRBJ1-1; no reliable D call. Trimming pared 2 bases from V and 4 bases from J, leaving 17 bases between. The CDR3 runs to 15 residues. CDR1 DFQATT and CDR2 SNEGSKA come from the germline V gene (reference sequence). The CDR3 bases are TGCAGTGCTAGAAATGGGCGCAGGCAGTTCACTGAAGCTTTCTTT. Translating gives CSARNGRRQFTEAFF.